This T cell receptor (beta chain) appears in the sequencing data of a study of cytomegalovirus exposure and HLA in healthy donors. Only a few counts were recorded for this clone. The antigen is unknown. The primer mix had 60 Vbeta and 13 Jbeta primers. Here immunoSEQ multiplex PCR was the method, and the copy in TCRdb shows in-frame clones only, minus some. This repertoire shows approximately 100,000 clones, around 10% found once; its top ten account for under 6.5%. General observations from the study: The authors listed 164 TCR beta chains as cytomegalovirus-associated.

The CDR3 runs 12 residues. The V gene's germline CDR1 is GTSNPN and CDR2 SVGIG (reference sequence). Trimming removed 5 bases from V and 6 bases from J; junction bases left unmatched: 6. Sequenced input: PBMCs. This receptor was taken from a man aged 40-49 years in good health and CMV-seropositive. This chain joins TRBV30 and TRBJ2-7; the match to TRBD1 covers 8 bases. The CDR3 loop reads CAWGDRLVEQYF. For the CDR3, the DNA is TGTGCCTGGGGGGACAGGCTGGTCGAGCAGTACTTC.